A single sample is the source of the 10 T cell receptor beta chains below, sequenced in a study of CD8+CD57+ T cells in acquired aplastic anemia. It was genomic DNA that served as the template for profiling TCR beta VDJ and CDR3. TCRdb reanalysed the reads using MiXCR and keeps one entry per CDR3 protein. The sample records 110,000 or so distinct CDR3 sequences, 50% to 70% being singletons. All sequencing subjects had displayed CD8+CD57+ cell expansion on flow cytometry. Sample: sorted CD4+, CD8+, or CD8+CD57+ T cells (not recorded which) from PBMCs. The receptors derive from a human donor with aplastic anemia.

In regard to this clonotype: As the CDR3 is not closed by the conserved phenylalanine or tryptophan, this likely results from a read error. This chain links TRBV10-3 with TRBJ1-4, with D unclear. This CDR3 has 15 amino acids. V was pared by 2 bases and J by 5 bases, with 12 bases between. The germline CDR1 and CDR2 sequences are ENHRY and SYGVKD. This CDR3 reads CAISERAGVNEKLFS. The CDR3 coding sequence is TGTGCCATCAGTGAGAGGGCTGGAGTCAATGAAAAACTGTTTTCT.

The chain links TRBV12-5 to TRBJ2-5; D call uncertain. Trimming took off 1 base at V and 5 bases at J, with 5 bases between the two ends. The CDR3 consists of 12 residues. Germline assignment: CDR1 LGHNT and CDR2 FRNRAP. The CDR3 sequence is CASGLEGETQYF. The DNA of the CDR3 is TGTGCTAGTGGTTTGGAGGGCGAGACCCAGTACTTC.

The chain links TRBV5-6 to TRBJ2-7; D is unclear. The length of the CDR3 is 14 residues. Germline V gene lookup returns CDR1 SGHDT and CDR2 YYEEEE. V lost 4 bases to trimming and J lost 3 bases, with 14 bases between them. Written as DNA, the CDR3 is TGTGCCAGCAGCGAGGTTTTCGCGATCTACGAGCAGTACTTC. Translating gives CASSEVFAIYEQYF.

The CDR3 DNA reads TGCGCCACGGTGGGGAATACGCAGTATTTT. It codes for CATVGNTQYF. The rearrangement links TRBV10-1 to TRBJ2-3; D remains unclear. The CDR3 is 10 amino acids. The V and J ends lost 10 bases and 7 bases respectively, with 9 bases between them. The germline gives CDR1 WNHNN, CDR2 SYGVQD (reference sequence).

V usage is TRBV10-3 and J usage is TRBJ1-5; D remains unclear. Looked up from germline, CDR1 is ENHRY and CDR2 is SYGVKD. The CDR3 consists of 14 residues. Trimming left V 3 bases short and J 5 bases short, with 11 bases between. CDR3 in amino acids: CAISDLREDQPQHF. The DNA for the CDR3 is TGTGCCATCAGTGACCTGAGGGAGGATCAGCCCCAGCATTTT.

The CDR3 sequence is CASSESDSNYGYTF. The CDR3 DNA follows: TGTGCCAGCAGTGAAAGCGACAGTAACTATGGCTACACCTTC. The chain carries TRBV2 and TRBJ1-2, with D possibly matching TRBD1 (5 bases). V was pared by 2 bases and J by 1 base, with 8 bases between. Germline V gene data show CDR1 as SNHLY and CDR2 as FYNNEI. CDR3 length: 14 residues. The full variable domain, completed using reference TRBV2 and TRBJ1-2, is EPEVTQTPSHQVTQMGQEVILRCVPISNHLYFYWYRQILGQKVEFLVSFYNNEISEKSEIFDDQFSVERPDGSNFTLKIRSTKLEDSAMYFCASSESDSNYGYTFGSGTRLTVV.

This clonotype has only a few counts. A read error may produce the germline difference seen at one junction end. This chain joins TRBV12-3 or TRBV12-4 and TRBJ2-2; 8 bases match TRBD1. The CDR3 sequence is 14 residues long. The CDR3 region has the DNA TGTGCCAGCAGTTTGACAGGGGCCACCGGGGGGCTGTTTTTT. Amino acid sequence: CASSLTGATGGLFF.

The genes are TRBV7-2 and TRBJ1-1, with D hard to call. The CDR3 consists of 12 residues. Germline CDR1 and CDR2: SGHTA and FQGNSA. Trimming pared 1 base from V and 3 bases from J, leaving 3 bases between. The CDR3 nucleotides read TGTGCCAGCAGCTTAGACGACACTGAAGCTTTCTTT. This translates into CASSLDDTEAFF.

The rearrangement joins TRBV19 to TRBJ1-2; the D gene is possibly TRBD1 (6 bases). Germline V gene sequence: CDR1 LNHDA, CDR2 SQIVND (reference sequence). This CDR3 contains 14 residues. Trimming took off 8 bases at V and 4 bases at J, with 17 bases between the two ends. CDR3 DNA: TGTGCCAGTTCGACAGGCTCCCCTTTCTATGGCTACACCTTC. Translated, it gives CASSTGSPFYGYTF.

This clonotype was counted ten times or more. This chain connects TRBV12-3 or TRBV12-4 to TRBJ1-1; D not certain. Trimming removed 0 bases at V and 8 bases at J, with 13 bases between. The CDR3 consists of 14 residues. The CDR3 reads CASSLAQTGAEAFF. As DNA, the CDR3 is TGTGCCAGCAGTTTAGCCCAGACGGGTGCCGAAGCTTTCTTT.